This T cell receptor (beta chain) was found in a study of graft-versus-host responses after intestinal transplantation. Across the study: All recipients were transplanted with multivisceral, liver-intestinal, or isolated intestinal grafts.

TCRdb's table, derived via immunoSEQ multiplex PCR, lists solely in-frame clones and lacks some. The sample contains tens of thousands of clones, approximately 96% of which appear only once. The sequence was collected from a human patient who received an intestinal transplant, so some T cells may come from the graft donor. The starting material was PBMCs, obtained 16 days after intestinal transplant.

CDR3 sequence reads: CASSVGTEGTEAFF. The CDR3 coding sequence is TGTGCCAGCAGCGTAGGGACAGAGGGAACTGAAGCTTTCTTT. The rearrangement joins TRBV9 to TRBJ1-1; D is possibly TRBD1 (6 bases). The CDR3 consists of 14 residues. Trimming stripped 0 bases from V and 5 bases from J, with 11 bases between. The germline CDR1 and CDR2 sequences are SGDLS and YYNGEE. The full variable domain, its missing parts supplied by reference TRBV9 and TRBJ1-1, is DSGVTQTPKHLITATGQRVTLRCSPRSGDLSVYWYQQSLDQGLQFLIQYYNGEERAKGNILERFSAQQFPDLHSELNLSSLELGDSALYFCASSVGTEGTEAFFGQGTRLTVV.